The 28 T cell receptor beta chains presented below share a single source sample, sequenced in a study of blood T cell repertoires in COVID-19 (dated by TCRdb to the early 2020s). Libraries came from the immunoSEQ multiplex PCR assay. This immuneACCESS table, as held by TCRdb, lists in-frame sequences with V and J called but not all clones. Of the missing ones, under half trace to an unresolved V gene in checked studies; the others have no known cause. Within this sample are under 200,000 clones, with 80% of them counted one time only. More than 3% of the sample is in the top ten clones. Sequencing was performed on PBMCs or T cells enriched from blood (not recorded which). The receptors were sampled from a woman aged 60 to 75 who had recovered from COVID-19.

The V gene is TRBV2, the J gene TRBJ1-6; a weak D match, TRBD1 (5 bases). Looked up from germline, CDR1 is SNHLY and CDR2 is FYNNEI. CDR3 size: 15 residues. Trimming cost V 3 bases and J 6 bases, with 12 bases left between them. CDR3 sequence reads: CASSDGGTFNSPLHF. The CDR3 DNA sequence: TGTGCCAGCAGTGATGGGGGGACGTTTAATTCACCCCTCCACTTT.

The chain uses TRBV30 and TRBJ1-1; TRBD1 matches at 7 bases. Germline V gives CDR1 GTSNPN, CDR2 SVGIG (reference sequence). The ends lost 2 bases at V and 0 bases at J; junction bases unmatched: 6. The CDR3 has 15 amino acids. DNA for the CDR3: TGTGCCTGGAGTCCCCTCACAGGGGTGAACACTGAAGCTTTCTTT. It is translated as CAWSPLTGVNTEAFF.

V usage is TRBV5-4 and J usage is TRBJ2-3; perhaps TRBD1 as D (5 bases). Germline V lookup: CDR1 SGHNT, CDR2 YYREEE (reference sequence). The CDR3 runs to 13 residues. The V end lost 3 bases, the J end lost 6 bases, and 11 bases lay between the germline ends. The chain's CDR3 is CASSWPPGDTQYF. DNA for the CDR3: TGTGCCAGCAGCTGGCCCCCAGGGGATACGCAGTATTTT.

This clone appeared a single time. The J gene is TRBJ2-5, the V gene TRBV11-2; D may be TRBD2 (6 bases). Trimming cost V 3 bases and J 4 bases, with 15 bases left between them. The CDR3 is 15 residues long. Per the germline V gene, CDR1 is SGHAT and CDR2 is FQNNGV. In DNA form, the CDR3 reads TGTGCCAGCAGCTTTGCTAGCGCCTTTAGAGAGACCCAGTACTTC. Translated: CASSFASAFRETQYF.

V and J are TRBV30 and TRBJ2-4; D is uncertain. This CDR3 is built from 16 residues. V was shortened by 5 bases and J by 0 bases, with 17 bases between the two germline ends. The germline V gene encodes CDR1 GTSNPN and CDR2 SVGIG (reference sequence). CDR3 sequence (DNA): TGTGCCTGGGACGGAAAACTAACTTTAGCCAAAAACATTCAGTACTTC. This gives the protein CAWDGKLTLAKNIQYF.

The chain employs TRBV6-6 and TRBJ2-7; D unclear. V was pared by 0 bases and J by 5 bases, with 14 bases between. This CDR3 is 15 amino acids long. Germline CDR1 reads MNHNY; CDR2 reads SVGAGI (reference sequence). The CDR3 DNA reads TGTGCCAGCAGTTACTCCGGCAGGCTCTCGGACGAGCAGTACTTC. Translating gives CASSYSGRLSDEQYF.

Relative to its sample, this clone is medium-sized. The chain joins TRBV29-1 to TRBJ2-7; D gene uncertain. V gave up 7 bases and J gave up 6 bases, with 13 bases separating them. CDR1 is SQVTM, CDR2 ANQGSEA, per germline. This CDR3 has 11 residues. CDR3 sequence: CSGGQVSEQYF. Written as DNA, the CDR3 is TGCAGCGGGGGTCAGGTCAGCGAGCAGTACTTC.

The gene calls are TRBV6-1 and TRBJ2-7, with TRBD1 as a possible D gene (5 bases). The CDR3 covers 18 residues. Trimming stripped 2 bases from V and 2 bases from J, with 22 bases between. Germline loops: CDR1 MNHNS, CDR2 SASEGT. The CDR3 DNA reads TGTGCCAGCAGTGAATACGACAGACGTACCTATCCCACCTACGAGCAGTACTTC. It specifies CASSEYDRRTYPTYEQYF.

The chain has TRBV4-1 and TRBJ1-5, with D possibly matching TRBD1 (5 bases). V dropped 5 bases and J dropped 6 bases, with 14 bases sitting between them. Germline V CDR1 and CDR2: MGHRA, YSYEKL. This CDR3 region has 14 residues. CDR3 in amino acids: CASSLEVGPQPQHF. CDR3 bases: TGCGCCAGCAGCTTAGAGGTGGGGCCTCAGCCCCAGCATTTT.

This clone was counted a single time. The rearrangement uses TRBV2 and TRBJ2-2; no clear D gene. This CDR3 contains 14 residues. V lost 4 bases and J 3 bases, leaving 9 bases between the germline ends. CDR1 is SNHLY, CDR2 FYNNEI, per germline. Here the CDR3 reads CASSVFSDTGELFF. CDR3 bases: TGTGCCAGCAGTGTATTTTCGGACACCGGGGAGCTGTTTTTT.

CDR3 nucleotide sequence: TGTGCCAGCAGTTTATGGGGGACTAGGGGCACCGGGGAGCTGTTTTTT. Encoded protein: CASSLWGTRGTGELFF. V gene TRBV27 combines with J gene TRBJ2-2; the match to TRBD2 covers 8 bases. CDR1 is MNHEY and CDR2 is SMNVEV in the germline V gene (reference sequence). Unmatched junction bases numbered 5, after V lost 1 base and J lost 4 bases. The CDR3 spans 16 residues.

The V gene is TRBV20-1, the J gene TRBJ2-1, with D possibly being TRBD2 (6 bases). The V gene's germline CDR1 is DFQATT and CDR2 SNEGSKA (reference sequence). The V gene lost 3 bases and the J gene lost 8 bases, with 8 bases spanning the gap. The CDR3 loop spans 11 amino acids. CDR3 in DNA: TGCAGTGCTAGCGGGGACTATGAGCAGTTCTTC. It is translated as CSASGDYEQFF.

The V gene is TRBV9, the J gene TRBJ1-6; D may be TRBD1 (5 bases). CDR3 length: 14 amino acids. V was trimmed by 3 bases and J by 7 bases, leaving 11 bases between them. CDR1 SGDLS and CDR2 YYNGEE come from the germline V gene. The CDR3 region is CASSASEGNSPLHF. CDR3 bases: TGTGCCAGCAGCGCGTCGGAGGGGAATTCACCCCTCCACTTT.

V and J are TRBV5-1 and TRBJ2-1; no clear D. There are 13 residues in the CDR3. Trimming cost V 4 bases and J 2 bases, with 7 bases left between them. Per the germline V gene, CDR1 is SGHRS and CDR2 is YFSETQ. The CDR3 reads CASSPYAYNEQFF. CDR3 bases: TGCGCCAGCAGCCCCTATGCCTACAATGAGCAGTTCTTC. The variable domain in full, completed from reference TRBV5-1 and TRBJ2-1, reads KAGVTQTPRYLIKTRGQQVTLSCSPISGHRSVSWYQQTPGQGLQFLFEYFSETQRNKGNFPGRFSGRQFSNSRSEMNVSTLELGDSALYLCASSPYAYNEQFFGPGTRLTVL.

The V and J genes are TRBV2 and TRBJ1-6; D gene uncertain. The germline V and J ends were trimmed by 7 bases and 8 bases, with 15 bases remaining between them. Germline CDR1 reads SNHLY; CDR2 reads FYNNEI. The CDR3 loop spans 14 amino acids. The CDR3 here is CASKMPQEHSPLHF. The DNA for the CDR3 is TGTGCCAGCAAGATGCCCCAGGAACATTCACCCCTCCACTTT.

The chain uses TRBV4-1 and TRBJ1-5, with no clear D. Germline loops: CDR1 MGHRA, CDR2 YSYEKL. There are 15 residues in the CDR3. V was trimmed by 2 bases and J by 5 bases, leaving 13 bases between them. The CDR3 coding sequence is TGCGCCAGCAGCCAAAAGTCGGGGTTCCATCAGCCCCAGCATTTT. This encodes CASSQKSGFHQPQHF.

The chain is built from TRBV6-5 and TRBJ1-2; 8 positions match TRBD1. CDR3 length: 13 amino acids. Trimming took 5 bases from V and 6 from J; bases not matched to a gene: 5. The V gene's germline CDR1 is MNHEY and CDR2 SVGAGI. DNA of the CDR3: TGTGCCAGCAGTCCCCAGGGGGCGAATGGCTACACCTTC. It encodes CASSPQGANGYTF.

V and J are TRBV6-5 and TRBJ2-1; D perhaps matches TRBD2 (6 bases). This CDR3 has 15 amino acids. V was cut by 8 bases and J by 8 bases, with 22 bases left in between. The germline V gene encodes CDR1 MNHEY and CDR2 SVGAGI. Written as DNA, the CDR3 is TGTGCCAGCGGATTCGTTTTGGGAGGCTGGGATGAGCAGTTCTTC. The encoded protein is CASGFVLGGWDEQFF.

This clone showed up just a few times. This chain uses TRBV6-4 with TRBJ2-2, with D maybe TRBD1 (6 bases). The ends were cut back, 6 bases at V and 4 bases at J, with 12 bases in the middle. This CDR3 spans 14 amino acids. Germline V CDR1 and CDR2: MRHNA, SNTAGT. CDR3 DNA: TGTGCCAGCAGGCAAGACAGGACCACCGGGGAGCTGTTTTTT. Amino acids: CASRQDRTTGELFF.

The V and J genes are TRBV29-1 and TRBJ1-2, with 9 bases matching TRBD1. The CDR3 is made up of 12 amino acids. Germline V gene sequence: CDR1 SQVTM, CDR2 ANQGSEA. The V and J ends lost 6 bases and 4 bases, in that order; junction bases with no gene match: 3. The DNA for the CDR3 is TGCAGCGTGGACAGGGGATCCTATGGCTACACCTTC. This codes for CSVDRGSYGYTF.

This chain uses TRBV3-1 (or the pseudogene TRBV3-2) with TRBJ1-2, with D hard to call. CDR3 length: 13 residues. Germline-derived CDR1 and CDR2 are LGHDT and YNNKEL (reference sequence). V lost 1 base and J lost 6, with 9 bases in between. As DNA, the CDR3 is TGTGCCAGCAGCCAAGCGAGGGATCATGGCTACACCTTC. Translated, it gives CASSQARDHGYTF.

The chain has TRBV19 and TRBJ1-1; 10 bases line up with TRBD1. Germline V gene sequence: CDR1 LNHDA, CDR2 SQIVND (reference sequence). The CDR3 totals 16 residues. V lost 5 bases, J lost 1 base, and 7 bases stayed unmatched. The CDR3 DNA reads as TGTGCCAGTAGTCGACAGGGGGCCCTCCAGAACACTGAAGCTTTCTTT. This gives the protein CASSRQGALQNTEAFF.

The chain combines TRBV19 with TRBJ1-2; TRBD1 matches at 9 bases. Germline CDR1 is LNHDA and CDR2 is SQIVND (reference sequence). There are 14 residues in the CDR3. V shed 6 bases, J shed 6 bases, and the junction held 8 bases outside the gene matches. CDR3: CASSGGTGLHGYTF. The DNA of the CDR3 is TGTGCCAGTAGCGGAGGGACAGGGCTCCATGGCTACACCTTC.

J is TRBJ1-4 and V is TRBV5-1; a weak D match, TRBD1 (5 bases). This CDR3 spans 13 amino acids. V was trimmed by 4 bases and J by 6 bases, leaving 10 bases between them. The germline gives CDR1 SGHRS, CDR2 YFSETQ. The chain's CDR3 is CASSQGGDEKLFF. In DNA form, the CDR3 reads TGCGCCAGCAGCCAGGGAGGGGATGAAAAACTGTTTTTT.

The chain links TRBV6-5 to TRBJ2-5; TRBD2 aligns across 13 bases. The CDR3 contains 14 residues. Germline CDR1 and CDR2: MNHEY and SVGAGI. Trimming at V came to 10 bases and at J to 3 bases, leaving 5 bases not matched to a gene. The CDR3 DNA reads TGTGCCACCGGGACTAGCGGGGTTAAAGAGACCCAGTACTTC. This sequence encodes CATGTSGVKETQYF.

The chain couples TRBV27 to TRBJ2-7; a weak D match, TRBD1 (6 bases). CDR3 length: 14 residues. The V end was cut by 2 bases, the J end by 3 bases, with 11 bases between. The V gene's germline CDR1 is MNHEY and CDR2 SMNVEV (reference sequence). Here the CDR3 reads CASSLMTGLYEQYF. In DNA, the CDR3 is TGTGCCAGCAGTTTAATGACAGGCCTCTACGAGCAGTACTTC.

The chain links TRBV9 to TRBJ2-3; 7 nucleotides line up with TRBD2. The CDR3 length is 15 residues. Germline assignment: CDR1 SGDLS and CDR2 YYNGEE. The V and J ends lost 6 bases and 3 bases, in that order; junction bases with no gene match: 10. CDR3 in amino acids: CASTGGSFETDTQYF. The CDR3 nucleotides read TGTGCCAGCACCGGGGGGTCCTTCGAAACAGATACGCAGTATTTT.

This clone was observed once. This chain uses TRBV9 with TRBJ2-1; possibly TRBD1 for D (8 bases). Per the germline V gene, CDR1 is SGDLS and CDR2 is YYNGEE. Trimming removed 4 bases at V and 5 bases at J, with 22 bases between. The CDR3 length is 17 residues. The CDR3 loop reads CASSRRAGTGDHNEQFF. The CDR3 DNA reads TGTGCCAGCAGCAGGAGAGCGGGGACAGGAGACCACAATGAGCAGTTCTTC. Together with reference TRBV9 and TRBJ2-1, the CDR3 gives the full variable domain: DSGVTQTPKHLITATGQRVTLRCSPRSGDLSVYWYQQSLDQGLQFLIQYYNGEERAKGNILERFSAQQFPDLHSELNLSSLELGDSALYFCASSRRAGTGDHNEQFFGPGTRLTVL.